These T cell receptor beta chains were read from a single sample in a study of blood T cell repertoires in COVID-19. Sequencing was performed with immunoSEQ multiplex PCR; in TCRdb, only in-frame clones are kept and a portion is missing. Found here are about 190,000 clones, about 88% of them singletons; the top ten hold 0.95% to 1.3%. Input material: peripheral blood. All receptors derive from a man aged 25-40 years with acute or convalescent COVID-19. Both conserved end residues are part of each CDR3. D genes are given only for firm matches. Not every row has a clone size; where given, it reads once, few, many or a size class.

j_call | v_call | cdr3_length | d_call | clone_size | cdr3_aa | cdr3_nt
TRBJ1-4 | TRBV7-6 | 15 | NA | NA | CASSSLGGNDEKLFF | TGTGCCAGCAGCTCCCTTGGGGGGAATGATGAAAAACTGTTTTTT
TRBJ2-2 | TRBV9 | 15 | TRBD1 | NA | CASSVGTVNTGELFF | TGTGCCAGCAGCGTCGGGACAGTAAACACCGGGGAGCTGTTTTTT
TRBJ2-1 | TRBV27 | 16 | NA | NA | CASSLDGGVSYNEQFF | TGTGCCAGCAGCCTGGATGGCGGGGTCTCCTACAATGAGCAGTTCTTC
TRBJ2-7 | TRBV5-1 | 14 | TRBD1 | NA | CASSSGQGAYEQYF | TGCGCCAGCAGCTCCGGACAGGGGGCTTACGAGCAGTACTTC
TRBJ1-6 | TRBV7-2 | 15 | NA | NA | CASSPPGEYNSPLHF | TGTGCCAGCAGCCCTCCGGGGGAATATAATTCACCCCTCCACTTT
TRBJ2-5 | TRBV10-3 | 18 | TRBD2 | NA | CAISDPPGTSGSGETQYF | TGTGCCATCAGTGATCCCCCCGGGACTAGCGGGAGCGGAGAGACCCAGTACTTC
TRBJ1-1 | TRBV19 | 13 | NA | few | CASSPRRGTEAFF | TGTGCCAGTAGTCCACGGCGGGGCACTGAAGCTTTCTTT
TRBJ1-1 | TRBV6-6 | 12 | TRBD1 | NA | CASSKQGEGAFF | TGTGCCAGCAGTAAACAGGGGGAGGGGGCTTTCTTT
TRBJ1-2 | TRBV28 | 15 | TRBD1 | NA | CASSSRTGKGGGYTF | TGTGCCAGCAGTTCCCGGACAGGGAAGGGTGGTGGCTACACCTTC
TRBJ2-2 | TRBV11-2 | 16 | NA | NA | CASSLVGNSNTGELFF | TGTGCCAGCAGCTTAGTTGGCAATTCGAACACCGGGGAGCTGTTTTTT
TRBJ1-4 | TRBV7-9 | 14 | NA | NA | CASSFGATNEKLFF | TGTGCCAGCAGTTTCGGTGCAACTAATGAAAAACTGTTTTTT
TRBJ1-6 | TRBV19 | 16 | TRBD1 | NA | CASSTGQGINNSPLHF | TGTGCCAGTAGTACGGGACAGGGAATAAATAATTCACCCCTCCACTTT
TRBJ2-1 | TRBV10-3 | 14 | TRBD2 | NA | CAISPGGSYNEQFF | TGTGCCATCTCTCCGGGAGGTTCCTACAATGAGCAGTTCTTC
TRBJ2-7 | TRBV5-4 | 16 | TRBD1 | once | CASTPTLGTGRNEQYF | TGTGCCAGCACCCCAACCCTCGGGACAGGGAGAAACGAGCAGTACTTC
TRBJ1-2 | TRBV5-4 | 15 | NA | NA | CASSAIIGANYGYTF | TGTGCCAGCAGCGCCATAATCGGGGCTAACTATGGCTACACCTTC
TRBJ1-2 | TRBV28 | 20 | NA | NA | CASSLIRTVSLTTLNYGYTF | TGTGCCAGCAGTTTGATCCGGACAGTCTCCCTTACTACCCTTAACTATGGCTACACCTTC
TRBJ2-7 | TRBV5-1 | 13 | NA | once | CASSFLPLDEQYF | TGCGCCAGCAGCTTCTTACCTTTAGACGAGCAGTACTTC